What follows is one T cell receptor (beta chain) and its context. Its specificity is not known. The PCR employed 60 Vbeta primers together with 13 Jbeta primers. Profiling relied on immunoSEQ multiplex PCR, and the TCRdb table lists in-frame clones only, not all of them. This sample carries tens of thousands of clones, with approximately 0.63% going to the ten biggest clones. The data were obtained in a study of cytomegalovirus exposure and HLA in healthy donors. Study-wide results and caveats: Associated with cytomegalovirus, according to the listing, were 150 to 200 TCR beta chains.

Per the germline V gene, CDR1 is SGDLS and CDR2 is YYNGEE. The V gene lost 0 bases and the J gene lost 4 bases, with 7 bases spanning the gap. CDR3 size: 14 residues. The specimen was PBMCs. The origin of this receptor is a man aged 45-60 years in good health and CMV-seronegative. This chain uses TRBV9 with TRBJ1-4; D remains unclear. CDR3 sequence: CASSVGRYNEKLFF. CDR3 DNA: TGTGCCAGCAGCGTAGGGCGGTATAATGAAAAACTGTTTTTT. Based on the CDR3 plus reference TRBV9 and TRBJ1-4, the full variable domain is DSGVTQTPKHLITATGQRVTLRCSPRSGDLSVYWYQQSLDQGLQFLIQYYNGEERAKGNILERFSAQQFPDLHSELNLSSLELGDSALYFCASSVGRYNEKLFFGSGTQLSVL.